The following is a T cell receptor beta chain sequence with its context. This record comes from a study of T cell repertoires in cytomegalovirus infection. The CDR3 spans 15 residues. The junction had 5 bases not matched to a gene; V was cut back by 3 bases and J by 5 bases. Germline V gives CDR1 LNHNV, CDR2 YYDKDF (reference sequence). TCRdb reanalysed the reads using MiXCR and keeps one entry per CDR3 protein. Of hundreds of thousands of distinct CDR3 sequences listed, roughly a sixth were seen once; the top ten hold around 12%. The sequence was obtained from a human donor in good health (CMV status not recorded). Some clones in this sample may be carry-over from other donors' samples. V is TRBV15 and J is TRBJ2-5, with 11 nucleotides matching TRBD1. The sample consisted of PBMCs. CDR3 protein: CATSRGTGGVETQYF. For the CDR3, the DNA is TGTGCCACCAGCAGGGGGACAGGGGGTGTGGAGACCCAGTACTTC.